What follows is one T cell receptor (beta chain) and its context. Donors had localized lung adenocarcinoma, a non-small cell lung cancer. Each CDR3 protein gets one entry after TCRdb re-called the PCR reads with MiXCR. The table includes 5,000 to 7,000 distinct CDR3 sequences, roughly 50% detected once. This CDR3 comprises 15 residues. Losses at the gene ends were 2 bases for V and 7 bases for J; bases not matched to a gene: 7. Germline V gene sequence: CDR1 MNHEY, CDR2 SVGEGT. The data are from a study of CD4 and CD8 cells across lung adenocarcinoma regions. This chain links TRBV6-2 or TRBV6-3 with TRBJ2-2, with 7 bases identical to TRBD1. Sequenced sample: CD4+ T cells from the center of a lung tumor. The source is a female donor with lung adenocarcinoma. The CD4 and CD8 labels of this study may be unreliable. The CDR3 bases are TGTGCCAGCAGTTACGACCCAGGGGGAATCGGGGAGCTGTTTTTT. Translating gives CASSYDPGGIGELFF.